These 13 T cell receptor beta chains share one sample of origin, sequenced in a study of T-cell reconstitution after alpha-beta-depleted transplantation in children. TCRbeta library construction was performed incorporating unique molecular identifiers. A single record per CDR3 protein comes from TCRdb applying MiXCR to the PCR reads. The table records 190,000 or so distinct CDR3 sequences, about 15% of them present only once. Sequences were derived from PBMCs from the stem cell graft donor, sampled from the stem cell graft. The receptors shown here come from a human donor who donated a stem cell graft to a child with acute lymphoblastic leukemia.

Many counts were recorded for this clonotype. The V and J genes are TRBV7-9 and TRBJ2-3, with D perhaps TRBD2 (6 bases). This CDR3 is built from 15 residues. V lost 5 bases and J lost 4, with 16 bases in between. Germline lookup yields CDR1 SEHNR and CDR2 FQNEAQ (reference sequence). The CDR3 DNA reads as TGTGCCAGCAGCAGGCGGGGTTCGGGGGCAGATACGCAGTATTTT. This gives the protein CASSRRGSGADTQYF.

Many counts were recorded for this clonotype. The chain couples TRBV6-2 or TRBV6-3 to TRBJ2-1; no clear D. Germline V CDR1 and CDR2: MNHEY, SVGEGT. The CDR3 has 15 amino acids. V was trimmed by 7 bases and J by 0 bases, leaving 13 bases between them. CDR3 nucleotides: TGTGCCAGCAATAAACACTCGGCCTCCTACAATGAGCAGTTCTTC. Translation gives CASNKHSASYNEQFF.

This clonotype was found many times. The J gene is TRBJ1-4, the V gene TRBV5-6; TRBD1 matches 7 bases. This CDR3 is 15 amino acids long. After removal of 4 bases from V and 3 bases from J, the junction contained 6 bases not matched to a gene. The germline V gene has CDR1 SGHDT and CDR2 YYEEEE. CDR3 residues: CASSPYRGANEKLFF. In DNA form, the CDR3 reads TGTGCCAGCAGCCCATACAGGGGCGCTAATGAAAAACTGTTTTTT. Full variable domain (missing parts from reference TRBV5-6 and TRBJ1-4): DAGVTQSPTHLIKTRGQQVTLRCSPKSGHDTVSWYQQALGQGPQFIFQYYEEEERQRGNFPDRFSGHQFPNYSSELNVNALLLGDSALYLCASSPYRGANEKLFFGSGTQLSVL.

Many counts were recorded for this clonotype. The rearrangement joins TRBV7-2 to TRBJ2-3, with D tentatively TRBD1 or TRBD2 (6 bases each). The germline V gene has CDR1 SGHTA and CDR2 FQGNSA. The CDR3 sequence is 15 residues long. Trimming pared 5 bases from V and 1 base from J, leaving 13 bases between. The CDR3 protein is CASSPRGPGTDTQYF. The CDR3 bases are TGTGCCAGCAGCCCTCGGGGGCCGGGCACAGATACGCAGTATTTT.

At least ten counts were recorded for this clonotype. V is TRBV5-1 and J is TRBJ2-7, with 7 bases identical to TRBD2. Germline V gives CDR1 SGHRS, CDR2 YFSETQ. The length of the CDR3 is 13 residues. J lost 2 bases, V lost 7 bases, and 6 bases had no gene match. In nucleotides, the CDR3 is TGCGCCAGCGGGGTAGCGGGCACCTACGAGCAGTACTTC. Translating it yields CASGVAGTYEQYF.

This rearrangement joins TRBV6-1 to TRBJ2-7; the match to TRBD1 covers 7 bases. V dropped 7 bases and J dropped 0; count of bases not matched to a gene: 12. Germline CDR1 MNHNS, CDR2 SASEGT. The CDR3 runs 16 residues. CDR3 DNA: TGTGCCAGCAAAGAAAACAGGGGATCCCTCTCCTACGAGCAGTACTTC. Translating it yields CASKENRGSLSYEQYF.

This clonotype turned up a few times. J is TRBJ2-7 and V is TRBV6-5; TRBD2 agrees at 12 bases. The CDR3 runs to 15 residues. The germline V gene has CDR1 MNHEY and CDR2 SVGAGI. The V segment lost 2 bases and the J segment 5 bases; nucleotides outside the gene matches: 4. CDR3 loop: CASSYPGLAGNEQYF. As DNA, the CDR3 is TGTGCCAGCAGTTACCCTGGACTAGCGGGAAACGAGCAGTACTTC.

In this sample, this clonotype turned up a few times. The rearrangement uses TRBV6-1 and TRBJ2-7; D unclear. This CDR3 contains 15 residues. CDR1 is MNHNS, CDR2 SASEGT, per germline. V shed 2 bases and J shed 0 bases, with 11 bases lying between them. The CDR3 bases are TGTGCCAGCAGTGAATGGGAAGCGTTCTCCTACGAGCAGTACTTC. Translation gives CASSEWEAFSYEQYF.

This clonotype was counted ten times or more. The DNA for the CDR3 is TGCGCCAGCAGTTGGACAAATGCCTACGAGCAGTACTTC. Amino acid sequence: CASSWTNAYEQYF. The chain is built from TRBV10-2 and TRBJ2-7, with D possibly TRBD1 on 5 matching bases. The CDR3 covers 13 residues. Germline lookup yields CDR1 WSHSY and CDR2 SAAADI. The V and J ends lost 5 bases and 2 bases respectively, with 10 bases between them.

This clonotype appeared many times. The genes are TRBV5-1 and TRBJ2-1; D gene uncertain. Germline values: CDR1 SGHRS, CDR2 YFSETQ. V lost 0 bases to trimming and J lost 10 bases, with 11 bases between them. This CDR3 region has 13 residues. As DNA, the CDR3 is TGCGCCAGCAGCTTGGTTCGGCTAGAGGAGCAGTTCTTC. Translated: CASSLVRLEEQFF.

On this clonotype: This may be a read error: a much more frequent sequence differs by one nucleotide. The genes are TRBV5-1 and TRBJ2-1; a weak D match, TRBD2 (6 bases). Deletions cut 4 bases from V and 8 bases from J, with 19 bases between. The length of the CDR3 is 15 residues. Germline V gives CDR1 SGHRS, CDR2 YFSETQ. This chain's CDR3 is CASSRAIAAVDEQFF. CDR3 bases: TGCGCCAGCAGCCGGGCAATAGCGGCAGTAGATGAGCAGTTCTTC.

Regarding this clonotype: This may be a read error, as it is one base from a much larger clone. The V gene is TRBV12-3 or TRBV12-4, the J gene TRBJ2-3; TRBD2 is a possible D gene (6 bases). The V end lost 3 bases, the J end lost 2 bases, and 18 bases lay between the germline ends. The CDR3 is 17 amino acids. The CDR3 region has the DNA TGTGCCAGCAGTTTTGGTGTGTTTGGCGGGGCCACAGATACGCAGTATTTT. This translates into CASSFGVFGGATDTQYF.

V and J are TRBV20-1 and TRBJ2-5; D is uncertain. Germline CDR1 reads DFQATT; CDR2 reads SNEGSKA (reference sequence). The V end lost 0 bases, the J end lost 4 bases, and 12 bases lay between the germline ends. The CDR3 covers 14 residues. The CDR3 DNA is TGCAGTGCTAGAGATCCACCCTCGGGAGAGACCCAGTACTTC. Translated: CSARDPPSGETQYF.